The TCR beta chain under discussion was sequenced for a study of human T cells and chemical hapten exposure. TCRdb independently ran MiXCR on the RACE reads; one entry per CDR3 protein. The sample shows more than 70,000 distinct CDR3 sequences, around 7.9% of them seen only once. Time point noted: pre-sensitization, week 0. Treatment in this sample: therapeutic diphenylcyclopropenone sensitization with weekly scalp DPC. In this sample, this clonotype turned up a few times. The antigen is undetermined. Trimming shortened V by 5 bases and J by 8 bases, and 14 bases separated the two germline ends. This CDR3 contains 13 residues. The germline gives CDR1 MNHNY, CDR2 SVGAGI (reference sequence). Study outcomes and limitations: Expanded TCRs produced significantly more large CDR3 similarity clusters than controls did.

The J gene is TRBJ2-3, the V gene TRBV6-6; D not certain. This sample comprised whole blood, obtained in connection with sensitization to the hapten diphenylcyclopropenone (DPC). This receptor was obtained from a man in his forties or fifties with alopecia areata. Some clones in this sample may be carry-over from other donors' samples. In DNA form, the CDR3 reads TGTGCCAGCAGTCCAGCCTCGGAAGGTACGCAGTATTTT. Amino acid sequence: CASSPASEGTQYF.